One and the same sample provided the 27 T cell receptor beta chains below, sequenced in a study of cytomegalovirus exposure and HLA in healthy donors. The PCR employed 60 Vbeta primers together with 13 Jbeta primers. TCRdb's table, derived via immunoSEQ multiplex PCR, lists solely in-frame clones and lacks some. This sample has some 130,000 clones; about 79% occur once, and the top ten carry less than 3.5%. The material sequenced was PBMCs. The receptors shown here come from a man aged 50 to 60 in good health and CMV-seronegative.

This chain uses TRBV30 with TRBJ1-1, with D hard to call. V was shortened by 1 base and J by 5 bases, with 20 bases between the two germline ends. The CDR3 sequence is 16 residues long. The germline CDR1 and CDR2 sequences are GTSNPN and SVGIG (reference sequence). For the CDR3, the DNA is TGTGCCTGGAGTGATCCGGGAAGGGAGCAAAAAACTGAAGCTTTCTTT. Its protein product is CAWSDPGREQKTEAFF.

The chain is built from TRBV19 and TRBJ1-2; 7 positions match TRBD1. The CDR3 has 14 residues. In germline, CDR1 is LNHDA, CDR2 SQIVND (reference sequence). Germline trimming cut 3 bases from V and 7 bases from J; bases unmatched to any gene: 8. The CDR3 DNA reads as TGTGCCAGTAGTATCTGGACAGGCCGGGGTGGCTACACCTTC. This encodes CASSIWTGRGGYTF.

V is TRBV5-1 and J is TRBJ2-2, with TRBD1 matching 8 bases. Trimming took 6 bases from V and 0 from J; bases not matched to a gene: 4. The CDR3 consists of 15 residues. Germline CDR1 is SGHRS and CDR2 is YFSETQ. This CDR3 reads CASNQGQANTGELFF. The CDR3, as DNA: TGCGCCAGCAACCAGGGACAGGCGAACACCGGGGAGCTGTTTTTT.

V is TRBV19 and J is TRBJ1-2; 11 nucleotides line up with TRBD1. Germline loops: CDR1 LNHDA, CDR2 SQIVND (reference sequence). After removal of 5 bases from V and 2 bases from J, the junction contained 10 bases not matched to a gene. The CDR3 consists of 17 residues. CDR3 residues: CASSSLPGQGVNYGYTF. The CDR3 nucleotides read TGTGCCAGTAGTTCCCTCCCGGGACAGGGGGTGAACTATGGCTACACCTTC.

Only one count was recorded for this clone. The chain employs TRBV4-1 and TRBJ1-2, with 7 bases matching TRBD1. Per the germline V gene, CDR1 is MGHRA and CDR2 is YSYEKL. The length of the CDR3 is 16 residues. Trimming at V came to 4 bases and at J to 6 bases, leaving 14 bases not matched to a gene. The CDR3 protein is CASSRSIDRAFNGYTF. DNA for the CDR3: TGCGCCAGCAGCCGAAGTATCGACAGGGCTTTTAATGGCTACACCTTC.

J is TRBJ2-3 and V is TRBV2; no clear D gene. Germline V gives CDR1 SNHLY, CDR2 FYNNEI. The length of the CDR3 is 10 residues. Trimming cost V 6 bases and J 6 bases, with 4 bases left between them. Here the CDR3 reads CASSGDTQYF. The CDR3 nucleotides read TGTGCCAGCAGCGGGGATACGCAGTATTTT. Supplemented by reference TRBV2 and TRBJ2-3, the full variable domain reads EPEVTQTPSHQVTQMGQEVILRCVPISNHLYFYWYRQILGQKVEFLVSFYNNEISEKSEIFDDQFSVERPDGSNFTLKIRSTKLEDSAMYFCASSGDTQYFGPGTRLTVL.

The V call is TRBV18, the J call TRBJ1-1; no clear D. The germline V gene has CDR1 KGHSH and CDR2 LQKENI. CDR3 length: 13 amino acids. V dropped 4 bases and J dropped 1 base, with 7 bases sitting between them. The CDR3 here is CASSLQRNTEAFF. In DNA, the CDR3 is TGTGCCAGCTCACTACAGAGGAACACTGAAGCTTTCTTT.

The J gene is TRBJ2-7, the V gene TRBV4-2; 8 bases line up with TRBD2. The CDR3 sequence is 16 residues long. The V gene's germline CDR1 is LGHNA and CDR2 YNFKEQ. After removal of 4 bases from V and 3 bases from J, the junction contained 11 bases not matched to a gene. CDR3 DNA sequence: TGTGCCAGCAGCCTCGAACTAGCGGCGCCATTCTACGAGCAGTACTTC. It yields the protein CASSLELAAPFYEQYF.

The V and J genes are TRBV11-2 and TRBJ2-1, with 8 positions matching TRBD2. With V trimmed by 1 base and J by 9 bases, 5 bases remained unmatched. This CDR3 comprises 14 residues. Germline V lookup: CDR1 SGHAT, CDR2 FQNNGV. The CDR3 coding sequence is TGTGCCAGCAGCTTAGTAGGACTAGCTAGTGAGCAGTTCTTC. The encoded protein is CASSLVGLASEQFF.

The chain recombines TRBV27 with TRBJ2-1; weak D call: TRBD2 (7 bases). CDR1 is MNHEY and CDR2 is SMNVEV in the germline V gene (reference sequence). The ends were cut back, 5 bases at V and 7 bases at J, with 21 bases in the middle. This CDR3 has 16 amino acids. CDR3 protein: CASSLTRGGLRNEQFF. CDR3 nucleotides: TGTGCCAGCAGTCTAACAAGGGGGGGCCTTAGGAATGAGCAGTTCTTC.

Here the CDR3 DNA reads TGTGCCAGCTCCCTAGGACAGCCCTATGGCTACACCTTC. Its translation is CASSLGQPYGYTF. The chain combines TRBV18 with TRBJ1-2; a weak D match, TRBD1 (6 bases). Germline V gene lookup returns CDR1 KGHSH and CDR2 LQKENI. This CDR3 has 13 residues. V was trimmed by 6 bases and J by 4 bases, leaving 12 bases between them. The variable domain in full, with the rest retrieved from reference TRBV18 and TRBJ1-2, is NAGVMQNPRHLVRRRGQEARLRCSPMKGHSHVYWYRQLPEEGLKFMVYLQKENIIDESGMPKERFSAEFPKEGPSILRIQQVVRGDSAAYFCASSLGQPYGYTFGSGTRLTVV.

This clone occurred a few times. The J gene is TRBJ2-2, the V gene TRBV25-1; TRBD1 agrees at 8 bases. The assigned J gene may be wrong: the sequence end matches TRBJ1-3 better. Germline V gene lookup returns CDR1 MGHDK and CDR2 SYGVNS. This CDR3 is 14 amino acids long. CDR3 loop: CASSVGTGGNTIYF. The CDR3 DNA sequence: TGTGCCAGCAGTGTAGGGACAGGCGGAAACACCATATATTTT.

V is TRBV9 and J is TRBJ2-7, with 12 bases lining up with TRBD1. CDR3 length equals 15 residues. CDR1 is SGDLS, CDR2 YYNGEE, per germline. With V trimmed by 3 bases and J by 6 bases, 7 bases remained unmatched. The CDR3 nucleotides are TGTGCCAGCAGCGAGGGACCGGGACAGGGGGCCGAGCAGTACTTC. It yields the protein CASSEGPGQGAEQYF. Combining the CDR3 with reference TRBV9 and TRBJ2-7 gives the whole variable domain DSGVTQTPKHLITATGQRVTLRCSPRSGDLSVYWYQQSLDQGLQFLIQYYNGEERAKGNILERFSAQQFPDLHSELNLSSLELGDSALYFCASSEGPGQGAEQYFGPGTRLTVT.

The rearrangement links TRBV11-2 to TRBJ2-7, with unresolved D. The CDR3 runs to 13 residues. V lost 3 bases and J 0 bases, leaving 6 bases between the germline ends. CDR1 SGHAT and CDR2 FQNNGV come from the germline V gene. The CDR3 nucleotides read TGTGCCAGCAGCTTGCGCCTCTCCTACGAGCAGTACTTC. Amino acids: CASSLRLSYEQYF.

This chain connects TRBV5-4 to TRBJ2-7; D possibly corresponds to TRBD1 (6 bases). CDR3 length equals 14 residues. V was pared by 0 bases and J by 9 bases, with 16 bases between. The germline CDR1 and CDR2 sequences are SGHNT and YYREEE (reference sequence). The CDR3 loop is CASSLGPGVIGQYF. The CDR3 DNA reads TGTGCCAGCAGCTTGGGTCCAGGGGTAATAGGGCAGTACTTC.

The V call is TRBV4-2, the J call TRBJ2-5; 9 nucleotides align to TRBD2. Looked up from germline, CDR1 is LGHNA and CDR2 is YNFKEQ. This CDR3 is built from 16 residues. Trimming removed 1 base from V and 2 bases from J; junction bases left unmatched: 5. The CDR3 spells CASSQARAGGQETQYF. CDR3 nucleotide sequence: TGTGCCAGCAGCCAAGCCAGAGCGGGGGGACAAGAGACCCAGTACTTC.

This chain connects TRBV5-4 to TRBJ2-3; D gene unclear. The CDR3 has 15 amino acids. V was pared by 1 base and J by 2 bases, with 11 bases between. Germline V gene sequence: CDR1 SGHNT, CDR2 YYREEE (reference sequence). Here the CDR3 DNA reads TGTGCCAGCAGCTTGCACACGATATTCACAGATACGCAGTATTTT. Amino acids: CASSLHTIFTDTQYF.

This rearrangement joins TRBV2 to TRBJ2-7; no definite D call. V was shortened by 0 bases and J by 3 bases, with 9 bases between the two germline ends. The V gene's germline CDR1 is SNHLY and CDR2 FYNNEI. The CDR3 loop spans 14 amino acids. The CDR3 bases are TGTGCCAGCAGTGAAGCCGGTGGTGGCTACGAGCAGTACTTC. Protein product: CASSEAGGGYEQYF. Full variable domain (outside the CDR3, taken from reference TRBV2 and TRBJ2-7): EPEVTQTPSHQVTQMGQEVILRCVPISNHLYFYWYRQILGQKVEFLVSFYNNEISEKSEIFDDQFSVERPDGSNFTLKIRSTKLEDSAMYFCASSEAGGGYEQYFGPGTRLTVT.

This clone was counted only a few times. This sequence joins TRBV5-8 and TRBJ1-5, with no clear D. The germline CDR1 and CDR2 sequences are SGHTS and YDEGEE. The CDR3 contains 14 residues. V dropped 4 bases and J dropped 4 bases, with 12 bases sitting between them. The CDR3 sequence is CASSPRTGNQPQHF. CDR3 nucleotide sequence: TGTGCCAGCAGCCCTCGGACGGGAAATCAGCCCCAGCATTTT.

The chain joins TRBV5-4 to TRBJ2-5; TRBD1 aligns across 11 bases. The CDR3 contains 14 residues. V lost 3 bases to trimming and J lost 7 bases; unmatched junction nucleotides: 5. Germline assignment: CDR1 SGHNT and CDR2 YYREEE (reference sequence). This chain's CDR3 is CASSWTGGAVTQYF. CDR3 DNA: TGTGCCAGCAGCTGGACAGGGGGCGCGGTGACCCAGTACTTC.

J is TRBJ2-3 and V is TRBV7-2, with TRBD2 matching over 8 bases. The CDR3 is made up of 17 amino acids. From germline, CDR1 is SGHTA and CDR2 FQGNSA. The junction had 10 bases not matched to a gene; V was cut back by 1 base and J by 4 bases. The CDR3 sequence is CASSLVTGGAWADTQYF. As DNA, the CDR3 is TGTGCCAGCAGCTTAGTCACCGGGGGGGCTTGGGCAGATACGCAGTATTTT.

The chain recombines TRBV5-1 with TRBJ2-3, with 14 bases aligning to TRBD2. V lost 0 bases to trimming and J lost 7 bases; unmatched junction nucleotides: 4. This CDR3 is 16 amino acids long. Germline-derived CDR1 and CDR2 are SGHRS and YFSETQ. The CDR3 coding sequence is TGCGCCAGCAGCTTGGGACTAGCGGGGGGGTTGAATACGCAGTATTTT. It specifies CASSLGLAGGLNTQYF.

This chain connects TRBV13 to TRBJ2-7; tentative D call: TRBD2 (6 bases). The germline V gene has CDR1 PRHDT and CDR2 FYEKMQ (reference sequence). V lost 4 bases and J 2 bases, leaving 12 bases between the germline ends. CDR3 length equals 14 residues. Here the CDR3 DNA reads TGTGCCAGCAGCTCGGGACTGGGAACCTACGAGCAGTACTTC. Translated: CASSSGLGTYEQYF.

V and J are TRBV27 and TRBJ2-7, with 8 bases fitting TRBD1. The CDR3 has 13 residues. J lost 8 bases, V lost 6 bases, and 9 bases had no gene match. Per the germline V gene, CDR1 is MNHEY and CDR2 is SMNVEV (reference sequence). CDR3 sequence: CASSRGQGSQQYF. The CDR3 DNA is TGTGCCAGCAGCCGAGGACAGGGTAGTCAGCAGTACTTC.

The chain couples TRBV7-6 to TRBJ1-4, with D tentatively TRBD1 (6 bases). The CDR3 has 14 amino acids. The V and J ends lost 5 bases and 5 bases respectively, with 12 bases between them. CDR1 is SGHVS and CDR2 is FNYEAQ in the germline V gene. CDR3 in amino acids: CASSRGTRNEKLFF. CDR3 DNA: TGTGCCAGCAGCAGAGGGACAAGAAATGAAAAACTGTTTTTT. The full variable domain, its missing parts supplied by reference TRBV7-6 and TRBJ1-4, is GAGVSQSPRYKVTKRGQDVALRCDPISGHVSLYWYRQALGQGPEFLTYFNYEAQQDKSGLPNDRFSAERPEGSISTLTIQRTEQRDSAMYRCASSRGTRNEKLFFGSGTQLSVL.

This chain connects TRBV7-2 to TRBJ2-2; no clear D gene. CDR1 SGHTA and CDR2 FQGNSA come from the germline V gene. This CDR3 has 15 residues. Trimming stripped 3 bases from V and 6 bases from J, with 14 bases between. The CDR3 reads CASSFFLVVPGELFF. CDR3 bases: TGTGCCAGCAGCTTTTTTTTGGTAGTGCCCGGGGAGCTGTTTTTT.

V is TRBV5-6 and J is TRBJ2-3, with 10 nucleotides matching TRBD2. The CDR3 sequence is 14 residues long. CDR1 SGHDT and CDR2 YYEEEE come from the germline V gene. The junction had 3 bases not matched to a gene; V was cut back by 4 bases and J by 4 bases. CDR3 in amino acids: CASSTSGGADTQYF. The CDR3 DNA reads TGTGCCAGCAGCACCAGCGGGGGGGCAGATACGCAGTATTTT.